The 7 T cell receptor beta chains reported below all come from one sample, sequenced in a study of radiotherapy plus CTLA-4 blockade in lung cancer. The table came from immunoSEQ multiplex PCR; TCRdb's copy has only in-frame clones and leaves some out. The sample carries 120,000 or so clones, about nine tenths recorded once. Sequencing was performed on peripheral blood, taken from a patient treated with radiotherapy plus ipilimumab. These receptors all come from a human donor with non-small cell lung cancer that progressed on radiotherapy plus ipilimumab.

In its sample, this clone was seen once. The chain links TRBV7-2 to TRBJ1-3; maybe TRBD1 (6 bases). This CDR3 is 15 amino acids long. Germline V gene sequence: CDR1 SGHTA, CDR2 FQGNSA. V was trimmed by 0 bases and J by 3 bases, leaving 9 bases between them. The CDR3 sequence is CASSLAGGLGNTIYF. CDR3 DNA sequence: TGTGCCAGCAGCTTAGCCGGGGGGCTTGGAAACACCATATATTTT. Looking up the rest from reference TRBV7-2 and TRBJ1-3 gives the full variable domain: GAGVSQSPSNKVTEKGKDVELRCDPISGHTALYWYRQSLGQGLEFLIYFQGNSAPDKSGLPSDRFSAERTGGSVSTLTIQRTQQEDSAVYLCASSLAGGLGNTIYFGEGSWLTVV.

The V gene is TRBV18, the J gene TRBJ1-1; no reliable D call. CDR3 size: 13 residues. CDR1 is KGHSH and CDR2 is LQKENI in the germline V gene. The V and J ends lost 6 bases and 5 bases respectively, with 13 bases between them. CDR3 sequence: CASSPGSPTEAFF. The CDR3 DNA is TGTGCCAGCTCTCCCGGGTCCCCGACTGAAGCTTTCTTT. The whole variable domain, filled in from reference TRBV18 and TRBJ1-1, reads NAGVMQNPRHLVRRRGQEARLRCSPMKGHSHVYWYRQLPEEGLKFMVYLQKENIIDESGMPKERFSAEFPKEGPSILRIQQVVRGDSAAYFCASSPGSPTEAFFGQGTRLTVV.

The V call is TRBV2, the J call TRBJ1-1; 7 bases match TRBD1. The length of the CDR3 is 13 residues. Trimming took 6 bases from V and 5 from J; bases not matched to a gene: 6. The V gene's germline CDR1 is SNHLY and CDR2 FYNNEI. The CDR3 loop reads CASSRQGETEAFF. The CDR3 nucleotides are TGTGCCAGCAGCCGTCAGGGGGAGACTGAAGCTTTCTTT. Using reference TRBV2 and TRBJ1-1 for the parts outside the CDR3, the full variable domain is EPEVTQTPSHQVTQMGQEVILRCVPISNHLYFYWYRQILGQKVEFLVSFYNNEISEKSEIFDDQFSVERPDGSNFTLKIRSTKLEDSAMYFCASSRQGETEAFFGQGTRLTVV.

The rearrangement uses TRBV6-5 and TRBJ1-2; 7 positions match TRBD1. Germline CDR1 and CDR2: MNHEY and SVGAGI. This CDR3 contains 14 residues. The junction had 10 bases not matched to a gene; V was cut back by 6 bases and J by 6 bases. The CDR3 sequence: CASSSQTGLDGYTF. The CDR3 DNA is TGTGCCAGCAGCTCGCAGACAGGGTTGGATGGCTACACCTTC.

The gene calls are TRBV30 and TRBJ2-7; possible D gene TRBD1, 6 bases. Trimming pared 0 bases from V and 5 bases from J, leaving 8 bases between. The germline CDR1 and CDR2 sequences are GTSNPN and SVGIG (reference sequence). The CDR3 runs 12 residues. In DNA form, the CDR3 reads TGTGCCTGGAGTGTAGGGGGACACGAGCAGTACTTC. It is translated as CAWSVGGHEQYF.

CDR3 coding DNA: TGTGCCTGTAACCGTCTACCTGAGTTGGAGCAGTACTTC. Residues: CACNRLPELEQYF. This chain connects TRBV30 to TRBJ2-7; no clear D gene. Per the germline V gene, CDR1 is GTSNPN and CDR2 is SVGIG (reference sequence). CDR3 length: 13 residues. V was pared by 6 bases and J by 7 bases, with 19 bases between.

The chain carries TRBV28 and TRBJ1-1; no clear D gene. V lost 2 bases to trimming and J lost 3 bases, with 16 bases between them. Germline V gene sequence: CDR1 MDHEN, CDR2 SYDVKM. The CDR3 runs to 16 residues. In DNA, the CDR3 is TGTGCCAGCAGTTTACCTATCCTGGGTAGGGACACTGAAGCTTTCTTT. Its protein product is CASSLPILGRDTEAFF.